A single sample is the source of the 9 T cell receptor beta chains below, sequenced in a study of T cells after yellow fever vaccination. Via MiXCR, TCRdb re-called the 5' RACE reads, giving one row per CDR3 protein. The table records about 350,000 distinct CDR3 sequences, approximately 8% of them present only once. Sequenced material: PBMCs, taken roughly 47 days after the first yellow fever vaccination. These receptors were obtained from a man aged 18 to 30 who received the YFV17D yellow fever vaccine.

The chain combines TRBV5-6 with TRBJ2-5; a weak D match, TRBD2 (6 bases). From germline, CDR1 is SGHDT and CDR2 YYEEEE. Trimming took 2 bases from V and 4 from J, leaving 12 bases between them. CDR3 length equals 14 residues. The CDR3, as DNA: TGTGCCAGCAGCTTTACCGGGAGCGGAGAGACCCAGTACTTC. This codes for CASSFTGSGETQYF.

This clonotype was counted only a few times. The chain links TRBV20-1 to TRBJ2-7; D not resolved. Germline V gives CDR1 DFQATT, CDR2 SNEGSKA (reference sequence). V lost 1 base and J lost 3, with 7 bases in between. The CDR3 extends over 12 amino acids. The CDR3 region is CSARVQVYEQYF. CDR3 bases: TGCAGTGCTAGAGTGCAGGTCTACGAGCAGTACTTC.

This chain connects TRBV6-5 to TRBJ1-5; TRBD1 matches at 12 bases. The CDR3 sequence is 15 residues long. Germline-derived CDR1 and CDR2 are MNHEY and SVGAGI. J lost 6 bases, V lost 6 bases, and 6 bases had no gene match. CDR3 sequence: CASRRDRGLGQPQHF. CDR3 bases: TGTGCCAGCAGACGGGACAGGGGGCTTGGTCAGCCCCAGCATTTT.

This clonotype was counted between two and nine times. This chain connects TRBV13 to TRBJ2-1; 7 positions match TRBD1. This CDR3 is 13 amino acids long. Per the germline V gene, CDR1 is PRHDT and CDR2 is FYEKMQ (reference sequence). Trimming at V came to 4 bases and at J to 6 bases, leaving 3 bases not matched to a gene. CDR3 protein: CASSYGDSNEQFF. The CDR3 DNA reads TGTGCCAGCAGCTACGGGGACAGCAATGAGCAGTTCTTC.

In this sample, this clonotype turned up a few times. This sequence joins TRBV7-7 and TRBJ2-6; TRBD2 aligns across 15 bases. Germline V CDR1 and CDR2: SSHAT, FNYEAQ (reference sequence). V lost 1 base and J lost 0; bases outside the gene matches: 13. The CDR3 spans 23 residues. CDR3 in DNA: TGTGCCAGCAGCTTAGAAGTCGGACTAGCGGGGGGGCTTATTTTCTCTGGGGCCAACGTCCTGACTTTC. This codes for CASSLEVGLAGGLIFSGANVLTF. Based on the CDR3 plus reference TRBV7-7 and TRBJ2-6, the full variable domain is GAGVSQSPRYKVTKRGQDVTLRCDPISSHATLYWYQQALGQGPEFLTYFNYEAQPDKSGLPSDRFSAERPEGSISTLTIQRTEQRDSAMYRCASSLEVGLAGGLIFSGANVLTFGAGSRLTVL.

This clonotype was seen a few times. This chain connects TRBV6-1 to TRBJ2-7; 10 bases fit TRBD1. Germline V lookup: CDR1 MNHNS, CDR2 SASEGT. The CDR3 runs 15 residues. Losses at the gene ends were 5 bases for V and 6 bases for J; bases not matched to a gene: 10. CDR3 region: CASSPWDRGIREQYF. The CDR3 nucleotides are TGTGCCAGCAGTCCATGGGACAGGGGAATTCGCGAGCAGTACTTC.

This clonotype was picked up a small number of times. The chain couples TRBV7-2 to TRBJ1-5, with D unclear. Trimming pared 5 bases from V and 0 bases from J, leaving 8 bases between. The germline V gene encodes CDR1 SGHTA and CDR2 FQGNSA. The CDR3 spans 14 residues. The CDR3 bases are TGTGCCAGCAGCCGAGCCAATAGCAATCAGCCCCAGCATTTT. Protein product: CASSRANSNQPQHF.

This clonotype was seen a few times. The chain uses TRBV19 and TRBJ1-2, with 8 bases aligning to TRBD1. V lost 1 base to trimming and J lost 5 bases; unmatched junction nucleotides: 3. The CDR3 has 14 residues. The V gene's germline CDR1 is LNHDA and CDR2 SQIVND (reference sequence). Written as DNA, the CDR3 is TGTGCCAGTAGTATAGCAGGGGGCGAGTATGGCTACACCTTC. It specifies CASSIAGGEYGYTF.

The CDR3 bases are TGCGCCAGCAGCCCCACAACCTTCACCGGGGAGCTGTTTTTT. This gives the protein CASSPTTFTGELFF. The chain employs TRBV5-1 and TRBJ2-2; no reliable D call. In germline, CDR1 is SGHRS, CDR2 YFSETQ. The ends were cut back, 4 bases at V and 4 bases at J, with 11 bases in the middle. The CDR3 runs 14 residues.